The 17 T cell receptor beta chains below come from one sample, sequenced in a study of Ad26.COV2.S vaccination and SARS-CoV-2 variants. Treatment of the sample: roughly 19 received Ad26.COV2.S at low or high dose, single or two shots; a few received placebo; per-sample allocation not given. Sampling happened 63 days after the first vaccine or placebo injection. The method was immunoSEQ multiplex PCR; TCRdb's version includes in-frame clones alone and lacks a portion of them. The sample has roughly 380,000 clones, around 86% seen once. Sequencing was performed on peripheral blood, taken in a trial of Ad26.COV2.S vaccine versus placebo. These receptors were obtained from a person between 18 and 59 years old who received the Ad26.COV2.S COVID-19 vaccine or a placebo.

The chain couples TRBV3-1 (or the pseudogene TRBV3-2) to TRBJ2-7, with D hard to call. Trimming cost V 1 base and J 0 bases, with 4 bases left between them. CDR1 is LGHDT, CDR2 YNNKEL, per germline (reference sequence). This CDR3 spans 13 amino acids. The CDR3 here is CASSQGNSYEQYF. The DNA for the CDR3 is TGTGCCAGCAGCCAAGGTAACTCCTACGAGCAGTACTTC.

The chain has TRBV27 and TRBJ2-1, with D perhaps matching TRBD1 (6 bases). Per germline, CDR1 MNHEY and CDR2 SMNVEV (reference sequence). V was shortened by 5 bases and J by 4 bases, with 12 bases between the two germline ends. This CDR3 has 14 residues. The CDR3 spells CASSAGTPYNEQFF. The CDR3 DNA follows: TGTGCCAGCAGTGCCGGGACACCTTACAATGAGCAGTTCTTC.

On this clone itself: The sample has other DNA sequences that encode this CDR3 too. This rearrangement joins TRBV19 to TRBJ1-1, with 7 bases identical to TRBD1. CDR3 size: 13 residues. J gave up 3 bases and V 4 bases, and 2 bases lay outside the gene matches. Germline assignment: CDR1 LNHDA and CDR2 SQIVND (reference sequence). This CDR3 is CASSTTGDTEAFF. The CDR3 bases are TGTGCCAGTAGTACCACAGGGGACACTGAAGCTTTCTTT. The full variable domain, completed using reference TRBV19 and TRBJ1-1, is DGGITQSPKYLFRKEGQNVTLSCEQNLNHDAMYWYRQDPGQGLRLIYYSQIVNDFQKGDIAEGYSVSREKKESFPLTVTSAQKNPTAFYLCASSTTGDTEAFFGQGTRLTVV.

The chain recombines TRBV19 with TRBJ1-1; D is undetermined. V was trimmed by 2 bases and J by 0 bases, leaving 4 bases between them. From germline, CDR1 is LNHDA and CDR2 SQIVND (reference sequence). The CDR3 has 13 residues. Here the CDR3 reads CASSIIVNTEAFF. The CDR3 nucleotides are TGTGCCAGTAGTATAATTGTGAACACTGAAGCTTTCTTT.

This clone was recorded once. One end of the junction does not line up with germline, which may come from a read error. The V gene is TRBV7-7, the J gene TRBJ1-2; 9 nucleotides match TRBD1. CDR3 length equals 16 residues. The germline CDR1 and CDR2 sequences are SSHAT and FNYEAQ (reference sequence). CDR3 residues: CASSLVQDRGVYGYTF. As DNA, the CDR3 is TGTGCTAGCAGCTTAGTGCAGGACAGGGGTGTCTATGGCTACACCTTC.

Concerning this clone: Distinct nucleotide sequences in the sample also encode this CDR3. This sequence joins TRBV5-4 and TRBJ2-5; D remains unclear. From germline, CDR1 is SGHNT and CDR2 YYREEE (reference sequence). V was pared by 0 bases and J by 1 base, with 4 bases between. CDR3 length: 13 amino acids. The CDR3 nucleotides read TGTGCCAGCAGCTTGGGCAGCCAAGAGACCCAGTACTTC. It codes for CASSLGSQETQYF.

This chain uses TRBV7-2 with TRBJ2-2; 7 bases align to TRBD1. CDR1 is SGHTA and CDR2 is FQGNSA in the germline V gene. V gave up 5 bases and J gave up 4 bases; unmatched junction bases: 4. There are 14 residues in the CDR3. Here the CDR3 DNA reads TGTGCCAGCAGCGACAGGGTAATCACCGGGGAGCTGTTTTTT. Its protein is CASSDRVITGELFF.

The rearrangement uses TRBV5-1 and TRBJ1-1; tentatively, D is TRBD1 (5 bases). CDR1 SGHRS and CDR2 YFSETQ come from the germline V gene. This CDR3 is built from 17 residues. With 0 bases removed from V and 0 bases from J, the gap between germline ends came to 15 bases. CDR3 protein: CASSLEGATYMNTEAFF. The CDR3 DNA reads as TGCGCCAGCAGCTTGGAAGGGGCCACTTACATGAACACTGAAGCTTTCTTT. The entire variable domain, with the rest obtained from reference TRBV5-1 and TRBJ1-1, is as follows: KAGVTQTPRYLIKTRGQQVTLSCSPISGHRSVSWYQQTPGQGLQFLFEYFSETQRNKGNFPGRFSGRQFSNSRSEMNVSTLELGDSALYLCASSLEGATYMNTEAFFGQGTRLTVV.

The V gene is TRBV5-6, the J gene TRBJ1-2; D gene ambiguous. The CDR3 runs to 15 residues. Germline V CDR1 and CDR2: SGHDT, YYEEEE. V dropped 3 bases and J dropped 0 bases, with 12 bases sitting between them. The CDR3, as DNA: TGTGCCAGCAGCTACGGCCTTAACTCTAACTATGGCTACACCTTC. Protein: CASSYGLNSNYGYTF.

This sequence joins TRBV4-2 and TRBJ2-2; maybe TRBD1 (5 bases). Looked up from germline, CDR1 is LGHNA and CDR2 is YNFKEQ. The CDR3 covers 15 residues. V was cut by 1 base and J by 1 base, with 7 bases left in between. The DNA of the CDR3 is TGTGCCAGCAGCCAAGGGGGCCAGAACACCGGGGAGCTGTTTTTT. Protein: CASSQGGQNTGELFF.

The genes are TRBV20-1 and TRBJ2-7, with 10 bases lining up with TRBD2. The trim removed 3 bases at V and 0 bases at J, leaving 8 bases unmatched. The CDR3 extends over 16 amino acids. CDR1 is DFQATT and CDR2 is SNEGSKA in the germline V gene (reference sequence). CDR3 region: CSASFSGGRSSYEQYF. The CDR3 DNA reads TGCAGTGCTAGTTTTAGCGGGGGGCGCAGCTCCTACGAGCAGTACTTC.

This sequence joins TRBV3-1 (or the pseudogene TRBV3-2) and TRBJ1-5, with D maybe TRBD1 (6 bases). V lost 4 bases to trimming and J lost 4 bases, with 11 bases between them. There are 14 residues in the CDR3. Per germline, CDR1 LGHDT and CDR2 YNNKEL (reference sequence). The CDR3 loop reads CASSLQGGNQPQHF. Here the CDR3 DNA reads TGTGCCAGCAGCCTACAGGGAGGGAATCAGCCCCAGCATTTT.

CDR3 nucleotides: TGTGCCAGCATTCCGGGACTAGCTCACACCGGGGAGCTGTTTTTT. It specifies CASIPGLAHTGELFF. The chain couples TRBV6-5 to TRBJ2-2; 9 bases agree with TRBD2. The CDR3 is made up of 15 amino acids. Trimming removed 7 bases from V and 3 bases from J; junction bases left unmatched: 6. Germline CDR1 and CDR2: MNHEY and SVGAGI.

V usage is TRBV19 and J usage is TRBJ2-7; D gene uncertain. V dropped 7 bases and J dropped 5 bases, with 12 bases sitting between them. The CDR3 length is 12 residues. Looked up from germline, CDR1 is LNHDA and CDR2 is SQIVND (reference sequence). The CDR3 DNA sequence: TGTGCCAGTATGGGCCCGAACCACGAGCAGTACTTC. It codes for CASMGPNHEQYF.

The rearrangement joins TRBV12-3 or TRBV12-4 to TRBJ2-7; D remains ambiguous. Trimming left V 8 bases short and J 0 bases short, with 11 bases between. This CDR3 is built from 13 residues. DNA of the CDR3: TGTGCCAGCTGGTCGGGCAGCTCCTACGAGCAGTACTTC. Translation: CASWSGSSYEQYF.

The rearrangement links TRBV2 to TRBJ1-2, with a possible D match to TRBD1 (5 bases). Germline V gene lookup returns CDR1 SNHLY and CDR2 FYNNEI. The CDR3 has 14 residues. V lost 5 bases and J lost 3, with 13 bases in between. The CDR3 nucleotides are TGTGCCAGCAGTCCCGGGGGAGTCGACTATGGCTACACCTTC. Amino acids: CASSPGGVDYGYTF.

The chain carries TRBV10-3 and TRBJ2-3, with 14 bases fitting TRBD2. The CDR3 contains 16 residues. CDR1 is ENHRY, CDR2 SYGVKD, per germline. Trimming cost V 7 bases and J 4 bases; bases outside gene matches: 7. CDR3 region: CAIMTSGGASPDTQYF. CDR3 DNA sequence: TGTGCCATCATGACTAGCGGGGGGGCCAGCCCAGATACGCAGTATTTT.